This TCR beta chain derives from a study of cytomegalovirus exposure and HLA in healthy donors. The study, taken as a whole, reports: The HLA-A and HLA-B alleles of most subjects were reportedly predicted accurately from TCR beta sequences. The investigators catalogued some 150 TCR beta chains as cytomegalovirus-associated. Later analysis identified several of the most significant clusters that appeared linked to common viral pathogens. Confirmation was obtained in vitro that three CMV-associated chains are specific for CMV antigens.

The PCR contained 60 Vbeta and 13 Jbeta primers. Only in-frame clones appear in the TCRdb table, and some are missing; sequencing was by immunoSEQ multiplex PCR. The sample features around 50,000 clones, with 11% in its top ten. As regards this clone: Its target is unknown.

Sequencing used PBMCs. The TCR originated in a woman aged 45-60 years in good health and CMV-seropositive.

The CDR3 DNA follows: TGTGCCACCAGCTACTACCAAGGCGCCGGGGAGCTGTTTTTT. The encoded protein is CATSYYQGAGELFF. The chain links TRBV15 to TRBJ2-2; D is unclear. The V end was cut by 5 bases, the J end by 6 bases, with 13 bases between. This CDR3 comprises 14 residues. CDR1 is LNHNV, CDR2 YYDKDF, per germline (reference sequence).